This is a list of T cell receptor beta chains from one sample in a study of CD8+ T cells in alopecia areata. The method was immunoSEQ multiplex PCR; TCRdb's version includes in-frame clones alone and lacks a portion of them. The repertoire consists of about 130,000 clones, with around 50% occurring once and the leading ten covering roughly 4.5%. The sequencing used CD4+ T cells sorted from blood, collected at week 0. The receptors come from a human donor with alopecia areata. The CDR3 runs from the conserved cysteine through the conserved F or W. Each record gives: clone size, V gene, J gene, D gene, CDR3 protein, CDR3 DNA. A D gene is named only where the DNA matches it firmly. Rows give clone size only sometimes, using once, few, many, or a class for an expanded clone.

clone size: few; V gene: TRBV9; J gene: TRBJ1-1; D gene: -; CDR3 protein: CASSVVPGTEAFF; CDR3 DNA: TGTGCCAGCAGCGTAGTCCCCGGGACTGAAGCTTTCTTT
clone size: -; V gene: TRBV6-5; J gene: TRBJ2-7; D gene: -; CDR3 protein: CASSRRRGYEQYF; CDR3 DNA: TGTGCCAGCAGCCGACGCAGGGGCTACGAGCAGTACTTC
clone size: -; V gene: TRBV28; J gene: TRBJ2-3; D gene: -; CDR3 protein: CASGGTSLITDTQYF; CDR3 DNA: TGTGCCAGCGGAGGGACCTCCCTGATAACAGATACGCAGTATTTT
clone size: -; V gene: TRBV5-1; J gene: TRBJ1-2; D gene: -; CDR3 protein: CASSLDTEGDYGYTF; CDR3 DNA: TGCGCCAGCAGCTTGGACACGGAAGGTGACTATGGCTACACCTTC
clone size: -; V gene: TRBV15; J gene: TRBJ1-5; D gene: -; CDR3 protein: CATSREPGQSNQPQHF; CDR3 DNA: TGTGCCACCAGCAGAGAGCCCGGACAGAGTAATCAGCCCCAGCATTTT
clone size: -; V gene: TRBV10-3; J gene: TRBJ2-3; D gene: TRBD2; CDR3 protein: CASSREGSDTQYF; CDR3 DNA: TGTGCCTCATCGCGGGAGGGCTCAGATACGCAGTATTTT
clone size: once; V gene: TRBV29-1; J gene: TRBJ2-5; D gene: TRBD1; CDR3 protein: CSVEHRGFYQETQYF; CDR3 DNA: TGCAGCGTTGAACACAGGGGCTTTTACCAAGAGACCCAGTACTTC
clone size: few; V gene: TRBV19; J gene: TRBJ2-1; D gene: TRBD2; CDR3 protein: CASRPGTSGNEQFF; CDR3 DNA: TGTGCCAGTAGACCGGGGACTAGCGGCAATGAGCAGTTCTTC
clone size: -; V gene: TRBV30; J gene: TRBJ1-1; D gene: -; CDR3 protein: CAWRARGTEAFF; CDR3 DNA: TGTGCCTGGAGGGCTCGGGGGACTGAAGCTTTCTTT
clone size: -; V gene: TRBV1; J gene: TRBJ2-5; D gene: -; CDR3 protein: CTTPAGHQETQYF; CDR3 DNA: TGCACCACGCCAGCGGGTCACCAAGAGACCCAGTACTTC
clone size: -; V gene: TRBV2; J gene: TRBJ1-4; D gene: TRBD1; CDR3 protein: CASSNQGAREKLFF; CDR3 DNA: TGTGCCAGCAGTAACCAGGGGGCGCGTGAAAAACTGTTTTTT
clone size: -; V gene: TRBV6-6; J gene: TRBJ2-2; D gene: -; CDR3 protein: CASSYNRLKNTGELFF; CDR3 DNA: TGTGCCAGCAGTTACAATAGACTTAAGAACACCGGGGAGCTGTTTTTT
clone size: -; V gene: TRBV5-4; J gene: TRBJ2-1; D gene: TRBD2; CDR3 protein: CASSLSGGSSYNEQFF; CDR3 DNA: TGTGCCAGCAGCTTGTCGGGAGGGAGCTCCTACAATGAGCAGTTCTTC
clone size: -; V gene: TRBV11-3; J gene: TRBJ2-5; D gene: -; CDR3 protein: CASSLRLEAVLQYF; CDR3 DNA: TGTGCCAGCAGCTTAAGACTAGAGGCGGTGCTCCAGTACTTC
clone size: few; V gene: TRBV5-4; J gene: TRBJ2-7; D gene: TRBD2; CDR3 protein: CASSSGLAGPSWEQYF; CDR3 DNA: TGTGCCAGCAGCTCGGGACTAGCGGGGCCCTCTTGGGAGCAGTACTTC
clone size: -; V gene: TRBV18; J gene: TRBJ1-2; D gene: -; CDR3 protein: CASSPPGRDGYTF; CDR3 DNA: TGTGCCAGCTCACCACCGGGCAGGGATGGCTACACCTTC